The 27 T cell receptor beta chains reported below all come from one sample, sequenced in a study of T cell repertoires in cytomegalovirus infection. TCRdb re-derived calls from the reads in MiXCR, one entry per CDR3 protein. Among about 890,000 distinct CDR3 sequences listed, approximately 30% were seen once. The antigens for these receptors are not known. The sample here was cultured CD8+ T cells from PBMCs, taken from culture after CMV antigen stimulation. These receptors all stem from a human donor in good health (CMV status not recorded). Some clones in this sample may be carry-over from other donors' samples.

This chain joins TRBV6-1 and TRBJ1-5; possible D gene TRBD1, 6 bases. The germline gives CDR1 MNHNS, CDR2 SASEGT. The V and J ends lost 5 bases and 4 bases respectively, with 24 bases between them. This CDR3 comprises 18 residues. CDR3 sequence: CASSPDPLLDSNNQPQHF. CDR3 coding DNA: TGTGCCAGCAGTCCTGACCCCCTCTTGGACAGTAATAATCAGCCCCAGCATTTT.

A few counts support this clonotype. The V gene is TRBV27, the J gene TRBJ1-6; perhaps TRBD1 as D (5 bases). The CDR3 contains 14 residues. Germline values: CDR1 MNHEY, CDR2 SMNVEV (reference sequence). V lost 7 bases and J lost 11, with 18 bases in between. In nucleotides, the CDR3 is TGTGCCAGCACCCTTCTTCTCGACAGCACACCCCTCCACTTT. Its protein product is CASTLLLDSTPLHF.

V gene TRBV6-5 combines with J gene TRBJ2-3, with D perhaps TRBD2 (5 bases). Germline values: CDR1 MNHEY, CDR2 SVGAGI. The germline V and J ends were trimmed by 0 bases and 5 bases, with 18 bases remaining between them. The CDR3 contains 17 residues. The CDR3 bases are TGTGCCAGCAGTTACTCCGTCGGGCGGGTCGGCATAGATACGCAGTATTTT. It codes for CASSYSVGRVGIDTQYF.

Ten or more counts support this clonotype. V gene TRBV7-9 combines with J gene TRBJ1-4, with 12 positions matching TRBD1. In germline, CDR1 is SEHNR, CDR2 FQNEAQ (reference sequence). The length of the CDR3 is 18 residues. The V and J ends lost 3 bases and 0 bases, in that order; junction bases with no gene match: 5. CDR3 region: CASSLGTGGLATNEKLFF. CDR3 in DNA: TGTGCCAGCAGCTTGGGGACAGGGGGCCTTGCAACTAATGAAAAACTGTTTTTT. The entire variable domain, with the rest obtained from reference TRBV7-9 and TRBJ1-4, is as follows: DTGVSQNPRHKITKRGQNVTFRCDPISEHNRLYWYRQTLGQGPEFLTYFQNEAQLEKSRLLSDRFSAERPKGSFSTLEIQRTEQGDSAMYLCASSLGTGGLATNEKLFFGSGTQLSVL.

This clonotype occurred a few times. The chain uses TRBV29-1 and TRBJ1-1; no clear D gene. The CDR3 is 13 residues long. Germline CDR1 SQVTM, CDR2 ANQGSEA. With 6 bases removed from V and 3 bases from J, the gap between germline ends came to 14 bases. CDR3 DNA sequence: TGCAGCGTCCCCGCGCCCCAGGACACTGAAGCTTTCTTT. Amino acids: CSVPAPQDTEAFF.

Ten or more counts support this clonotype. The rearrangement joins TRBV7-6 to TRBJ1-3; D unclear. Germline lookup yields CDR1 SGHVS and CDR2 FNYEAQ. The V and J ends lost 1 base and 0 bases respectively, with 4 bases between them. The CDR3 is 14 amino acids. This CDR3 reads CASSLVSSGNTIYF. The CDR3 DNA sequence: TGTGCCAGCAGCTTAGTAAGCTCTGGAAACACCATATATTTT.

The rearrangement uses TRBV4-1 and TRBJ2-1, with D possibly TRBD2 on 6 matching bases. This CDR3 is 15 amino acids long. Looked up from germline, CDR1 is MGHRA and CDR2 is YSYEKL. The V and J ends lost 0 bases and 8 bases respectively, with 14 bases between them. The CDR3 bases are TGCGCCAGCAGCCAAGAAGGCGGGGTTCGGGATGAGCAGTTCTTC. This translates into CASSQEGGVRDEQFF.

This clonotype was observed a handful of times. The chain recombines TRBV6-2 or TRBV6-3 with TRBJ2-1, with TRBD2 matching 9 bases. Germline assignment: CDR1 MNHEY and CDR2 SVGEGT. The CDR3 is 16 amino acids. The V segment lost 2 bases and the J segment 3 bases; nucleotides outside the gene matches: 5. CDR3: CASSYAIAGVYNEQFF. CDR3 DNA sequence: TGTGCCAGCAGTTACGCAATAGCGGGGGTCTACAATGAGCAGTTCTTC.

CDR3: CASSVYKPPTDTQYF. CDR3 nucleotides: TGTGCCAGCAGCGTATACAAGCCCCCAACAGATACGCAGTATTTT. The chain combines TRBV7-8 with TRBJ2-3; D is unresolved. The ends were cut back, 5 bases at V and 3 bases at J, with 15 bases in the middle. The length of the CDR3 is 15 residues. Germline CDR1 and CDR2: SGHVS and FQNEAQ.

This chain links TRBV14 with TRBJ1-4, with TRBD1 as a possible D gene (6 bases). Per the germline V gene, CDR1 is SGHDN and CDR2 is FVKESK. The CDR3 totals 14 residues. Deletions cut 4 bases from V and 5 bases from J, with 11 bases between. The CDR3 nucleotides are TGTGCCAGCAGCCCAGGGACAATAAATGAAAAACTGTTTTTT. Translating gives CASSPGTINEKLFF.

The chain has TRBV27 and TRBJ1-5, with 9 bases identical to TRBD1. The germline V gene encodes CDR1 MNHEY and CDR2 SMNVEV (reference sequence). Trimming took 6 bases from V and 1 from J; bases not matched to a gene: 4. The CDR3 totals 15 residues. In nucleotides, the CDR3 is TGTGCCAGCAGCTGGGACAGGGAAAGCAATCAGCCCCAGCATTTT. Translated, it gives CASSWDRESNQPQHF.

This clonotype has a count of ten or more. V and J are TRBV12-3 or TRBV12-4 and TRBJ1-2; a weak D match, TRBD1 (6 bases). The V end lost 6 bases, the J end lost 6 bases, and 20 bases lay between the germline ends. The CDR3 spans 15 residues. The CDR3: CASRPPGAREDGYTF. CDR3 DNA: TGTGCCAGCAGACCCCCGGGGGCTAGGGAAGATGGCTACACCTTC.

In this sample, this clonotype turned up a few times. The chain links TRBV7-9 to TRBJ2-5; D is ambiguous. CDR3 length: 13 residues. Trimming cost V 5 bases and J 5 bases, with 12 bases left between them. Germline lookup yields CDR1 SEHNR and CDR2 FQNEAQ (reference sequence). In DNA, the CDR3 is TGTGCCAGCAGCCTATGGAAAGAGGAGACCCAGTACTTC. Amino acid sequence: CASSLWKEETQYF.

This clonotype was seen repeatedly, ten times or more. The J gene is TRBJ2-3, the V gene TRBV7-9, with D uncertain. Between the trimmed V and J ends, which lost 5 bases and 0 bases, there was a span of 15 bases. This CDR3 is built from 16 residues. Germline V gives CDR1 SEHNR, CDR2 FQNEAQ (reference sequence). The CDR3: CASSPTRAASTDTQYF. In nucleotides, the CDR3 is TGTGCCAGCAGCCCAACCCGGGCAGCTAGCACAGATACGCAGTATTTT.

The CDR3: CASSLAGQGFSSNQPQHF. CDR3 sequence (DNA): TGTGCCAGCAGCTTGGCGGGACAGGGGTTCTCAAGCAATCAGCCCCAGCATTTT. This chain joins TRBV5-6 and TRBJ1-5; 10 positions match TRBD1. Germline CDR1 is SGHDT and CDR2 is YYEEEE. This CDR3 region has 18 residues. The ends lost 0 bases at V and 1 base at J; junction bases unmatched: 7.

The sample holds a few counts of this clonotype. This sequence joins TRBV7-3 and TRBJ1-2; D may be TRBD1 (6 bases). V lost 0 bases, J lost 7 bases, and 15 bases lay in between. Germline V CDR1 and CDR2: SGHTA, FQGTGA. The CDR3 consists of 15 residues. This chain's CDR3 is CASSLTAGDPRGYTF. CDR3 DNA sequence: TGTGCCAGCAGCTTAACAGCAGGGGACCCTCGTGGCTACACCTTC. Combining the CDR3 with reference TRBV7-3 and TRBJ1-2 gives the whole variable domain GAGVSQTPSNKVTEKGKYVELRCDPISGHTALYWYRQSLGQGPEFLIYFQGTGAADDSGLPNDRFFAVRPEGSVSTLKIQRTERGDSAVYLCASSLTAGDPRGYTFGSGTRLTVV.

V is TRBV7-2 and J is TRBJ1-5; tentatively, D is TRBD1 (6 bases). Germline assignment: CDR1 SGHTA and CDR2 FQGNSA. The CDR3 loop spans 16 amino acids. Trimming stripped 1 base from V and 3 bases from J, with 13 bases between. CDR3 in amino acids: CASSLGAGQLNQPQHF. Written as DNA, the CDR3 is TGTGCCAGCAGCTTAGGGGCCGGACAGCTCAATCAGCCCCAGCATTTT.

This chain links TRBV7-9 with TRBJ2-1; D perhaps matches TRBD2 (6 bases). This CDR3 spans 14 amino acids. Trimming pared 4 bases from V and 9 bases from J, leaving 16 bases between. In germline, CDR1 is SEHNR, CDR2 FQNEAQ (reference sequence). The CDR3 DNA sequence: TGTGCCAGCAGCTCCCAGACTAGTAGGACTGAGCAGTTCTTC. Protein product: CASSSQTSRTEQFF.

This clonotype was counted ten times or more. The V gene is TRBV7-9, the J gene TRBJ2-1; either TRBD1 or TRBD2 may fit D (6 bases each). The CDR3 runs 15 residues. Trimming shortened V by 7 bases and J by 5 bases, and 18 bases separated the two germline ends. CDR1 is SEHNR, CDR2 FQNEAQ, per germline (reference sequence). The DNA for the CDR3 is TGTGCCAGCACCTGGTGGGGGGCTAGGGACAATGAGCAGTTCTTC. It specifies CASTWWGARDNEQFF. The variable domain in full, completed from reference TRBV7-9 and TRBJ2-1, reads DTGVSQNPRHKITKRGQNVTFRCDPISEHNRLYWYRQTLGQGPEFLTYFQNEAQLEKSRLLSDRFSAERPKGSFSTLEIQRTEQGDSAMYLCASTWWGARDNEQFFGPGTRLTVL.

This chain uses TRBV5-1 with TRBJ2-2; 7 bases are shared with TRBD1. The CDR3 is 16 residues long. V lost 4 bases and J lost 3; bases outside the gene matches: 9. Germline values: CDR1 SGHRS, CDR2 YFSETQ. CDR3 residues: CASSGGQPPYTGELFF. The CDR3, as DNA: TGCGCCAGCAGCGGGGGACAGCCTCCCTACACCGGGGAGCTGTTTTTT.

Only a few counts were recorded for this clonotype. V is TRBV2 and J is TRBJ1-2, with TRBD1 matching over 8 bases. CDR3 length: 15 amino acids. Trimming at V came to 0 bases and at J to 5 bases, leaving 5 bases not matched to a gene. CDR1 SNHLY and CDR2 FYNNEI come from the germline V gene. CDR3 sequence: CASSEATGGVYGYTF. The CDR3 DNA is TGTGCCAGCAGTGAAGCAACAGGGGGAGTGTATGGCTACACCTTC.

Concerning this clonotype itself: This may come from a read error, since a much larger clone is one base off. The chain uses TRBV7-2 and TRBJ1-6; the match to TRBD1 covers 9 bases. The germline CDR1 and CDR2 sequences are SGHTA and FQGNSA. The CDR3 runs 15 residues. The CDR3 nucleotides are TGTGCCAGCAGCTTCACAGGGGGCGATAATTCACCCCTCCGCTTT. It specifies CASSFTGGDNSPLRF.

The V gene is TRBV3-1, the J gene TRBJ2-4; 7 bases fit TRBD1. Trimming took 1 base from V and 7 from J; bases not matched to a gene: 16. This CDR3 has 18 residues. Germline V gives CDR1 LGHDT, CDR2 YNNKEL (reference sequence). The chain's CDR3 is CASSQGQRGLALGNIQYF. The CDR3, as DNA: TGTGCCAGCAGCCAAGGCCAGAGGGGGCTCGCGTTGGGGAACATTCAGTACTTC.

This clonotype has just a few counts. The chain carries TRBV27 and TRBJ2-5; D remains ambiguous. Trimming stripped 3 bases from V and 5 bases from J, with 13 bases between. The CDR3 consists of 14 residues. Germline CDR1 is MNHEY and CDR2 is SMNVEV (reference sequence). The CDR3 nucleotides read TGTGCCAGCAGTTTCGGCCCGACGTGGGAGACCCAGTACTTC. This gives the protein CASSFGPTWETQYF.

This clonotype was observed a handful of times. This rearrangement joins TRBV6-2 or TRBV6-3 to TRBJ2-4; 11 nucleotides agree with TRBD1. CDR3 length: 14 amino acids. V trimming: 4 bases; J trimming: 6 bases; junction bases outside the gene matches: 2. Germline V gene sequence: CDR1 MNHEY, CDR2 SVGEGT. CDR3 in DNA: TGTGCCAGCAGTTGGGACAGGGGGGGAAACATTCAGTACTTC. It yields the protein CASSWDRGGNIQYF.

V and J are TRBV4-1 and TRBJ2-5; D possibly corresponds to TRBD2 (5 bases). V gave up 0 bases and J gave up 3 bases, with 8 bases separating them. Germline CDR1 is MGHRA and CDR2 is YSYEKL. CDR3 length: 14 amino acids. The CDR3 region has the DNA TGCGCCAGCAGCCAAGATCGAGCGGAAGAGACCCAGTACTTC. It is translated as CASSQDRAEETQYF.

The chain links TRBV27 to TRBJ2-5, with D perhaps assigned TRBD1 or TRBD2 (5 bases each). The CDR3 totals 16 residues. V lost 4 bases and J 4 bases, leaving 19 bases between the germline ends. In germline, CDR1 is MNHEY, CDR2 SMNVEV (reference sequence). CDR3 residues: CASSYYPGPKRETQYF. The CDR3 DNA follows: TGTGCCAGCAGTTATTACCCGGGACCAAAGCGAGAGACCCAGTACTTC.